This T cell receptor beta chain was sequenced in a study of Graves' ophthalmopathy and Graves' hyperthyroidism. From RNA, the CDR3 regions of TCR beta chains were amplified and sequenced. Amplification began with first-round RT-PCR using HTBI primers, then second-round multiplex PCR was performed. TCRdb re-called the multiplex PCR reads through MiXCR, storing one row per CDR3 protein. The table has roughly 420,000 distinct CDR3 sequences, under 25% seen once. Each diagnosis was determined on the basis of clinical symptoms, serum thyroxine, TRAb, thyroid ultrasound and orbital computed tomography. This CDR3 is 14 amino acids long. The germline V gene encodes CDR1 SEHNR and CDR2 FQNEAQ (reference sequence). The junction had 5 bases not matched to a gene; V was cut back by 8 bases and J by 2 bases. In this sample, this clonotype turned up many times.

Material for sequencing was peripheral blood. This TCR came from a woman in her late teens or twenties with stable Graves' hyperthyroidism. The chain couples TRBV7-9 to TRBJ2-7, with TRBD1 matching over 11 bases. CDR3 sequence: CASATGQGAYEQYF. The CDR3 DNA reads as TGTGCCAGCGCTACGGGACAGGGGGCCTACGAGCAGTACTTC.